These 11 T cell receptor beta chains were all obtained from the same sample, sequenced in a study of blood T cell repertoires in COVID-19. Assay used: immunoSEQ multiplex PCR; TCRdb lists only in-frame clones, some missing. In the table there are about 250,000 clones, about 91% of which are singletons. Sequencing was done on a sample of peripheral blood. Source of these receptors: a woman under 40 with COVID-19, enrolled during active disease.

The chain employs TRBV19 and TRBJ1-5, with 7 bases lining up with TRBD1. CDR3 length: 13 residues. The V segment lost 6 bases and the J segment 5 bases; nucleotides outside the gene matches: 4. Germline-derived CDR1 and CDR2 are LNHDA and SQIVND (reference sequence). The DNA of the CDR3 is TGTGCCAGTAGAAGACAGGGCGATCAGCCCCAGCATTTT. This translates into CASRRQGDQPQHF.

This chain links TRBV6-2 or TRBV6-3 with TRBJ2-7; possible D gene TRBD1, 6 bases. The CDR3 totals 15 residues. Germline CDR1 MNHEY, CDR2 SVGEGT. Trimming stripped 1 base from V and 7 bases from J, with 17 bases between. In DNA, the CDR3 is TGTGCCAGCAGTTACTTGGGGATACAGGGTTCTGAGCAGTACTTC. Translation: CASSYLGIQGSEQYF.

The chain recombines TRBV29-1 with TRBJ1-1; 9 positions match TRBD1. This CDR3 is built from 13 residues. The V gene end was trimmed by 5 bases and the J gene end by 6 bases; junction bases not matched to a gene: 7. Per germline, CDR1 SQVTM and CDR2 ANQGSEA. CDR3 coding DNA: TGCAGCGTTCCGGGACAGGGAACACCTGAAGCTTTCTTT. Protein sequence: CSVPGQGTPEAFF.

The chain couples TRBV12-3 or TRBV12-4 to TRBJ2-2; D is perhaps TRBD2 (6 bases). The CDR3 is 12 residues long. With 7 bases removed from V and 7 bases from J, the gap between germline ends came to 10 bases. CDR3 nucleotides: TGTGCCAGCAACCGGAGGGGCGGGGAGCTGTTTTTT. Its translation is CASNRRGGELFF.

The chain combines TRBV11-2 with TRBJ2-2; D is undetermined. The CDR3 has 15 residues. The V gene's germline CDR1 is SGHAT and CDR2 FQNNGV. V shed 2 bases and J shed 3 bases, with 10 bases lying between them. CDR3 in amino acids: CASSLTGIDTGELFF. CDR3 in DNA: TGTGCCAGCAGCTTAACGGGTATCGACACCGGGGAGCTGTTTTTT.

The chain joins TRBV30 to TRBJ1-1, with D maybe TRBD1 (5 bases). Between the trimmed V and J ends, which lost 0 bases and 6 bases, there was a span of 14 bases. The CDR3 totals 14 residues. CDR1 and CDR2 (germline): GTSNPN, SVGIG (reference sequence). This CDR3 is CAWSVPDSRAEAFF. The DNA for the CDR3 is TGTGCCTGGAGTGTACCCGACAGTCGGGCTGAAGCTTTCTTT.

The chain links TRBV27 to TRBJ2-7; the match to TRBD2 covers 8 bases. CDR3 length: 18 residues. Germline CDR1 reads MNHEY; CDR2 reads SMNVEV (reference sequence). After removal of 5 bases from V and 4 bases from J, the junction contained 19 bases not matched to a gene. CDR3 residues: CASSPRGGQRGIGYEQYF. CDR3 DNA: TGTGCCAGCAGTCCCCGAGGGGGTCAGCGGGGGATCGGGTACGAGCAGTACTTC.

This clone was seen a few times. The chain uses TRBV6-1 and TRBJ2-5; D may be TRBD1 (5 bases). The ends were cut back, 1 base at V and 1 base at J, with 16 bases in the middle. The CDR3 is made up of 17 amino acids. Germline assignment: CDR1 MNHNS and CDR2 SASEGT. This CDR3 reads CASSEVKGSGSQETQYF. The CDR3 DNA reads as TGTGCCAGCAGTGAAGTGAAAGGGTCAGGGTCCCAAGAGACCCAGTACTTC.

The J gene is TRBJ2-1, the V gene TRBV19; 7 positions agree with TRBD1. Trimming took 6 bases from V and 6 from J; bases not matched to a gene: 17. Germline V gene lookup returns CDR1 LNHDA and CDR2 SQIVND (reference sequence). The CDR3 totals 17 residues. CDR3 sequence: CASRPASGTDYGNEQFF. The CDR3 DNA is TGTGCCAGTAGACCTGCATCCGGGACAGACTATGGCAATGAGCAGTTCTTC.

The V and J genes are TRBV4-3 and TRBJ2-1, with TRBD1 identical over 12 bases. Trimming removed 4 bases from V and 8 bases from J; junction bases left unmatched: 9. Germline CDR1 and CDR2: LGHNA and YSLEER. The CDR3 loop spans 16 amino acids. This CDR3 reads CASSLAGTGGLYEQFF. In DNA, the CDR3 is TGCGCCAGCAGCCTAGCCGGGACAGGGGGCTTGTATGAGCAGTTCTTC.

This clone has more than one count but fewer than ten. This chain uses TRBV3-1 (or the pseudogene TRBV3-2) with TRBJ1-1; TRBD1 is a possible D gene (6 bases). The germline V gene has CDR1 LGHDT and CDR2 YNNKEL (reference sequence). The germline V and J ends were trimmed by 0 bases and 4 bases, with 15 bases remaining between them. CDR3 size: 16 residues. CDR3 nucleotides: TGTGCCAGCAGCCAAGAATACAGGGTCCTGTTCACTGAAGCTTTCTTT. Amino acids: CASSQEYRVLFTEAFF.